This TCR beta chain derives from a study of control samples from healthy donors and cancer patients. From germline, CDR1 is SGHDN and CDR2 FVKESK. The CDR3 is 18 amino acids. V shed 3 bases and J 4 bases; nucleotides not matched to a gene: 13. Data came from immunoSEQ multiplex PCR; TCRdb stores just in-frame clones and leaves some out. The sample shows tens of thousands of clones, 89% of them seen only once. The clonotype was recovered from a man in his forties or fifties in good health. The rearrangement uses TRBV14 and TRBJ2-1, with TRBD2 matching over 9 bases. The sequencing sample was made of blood. The CDR3 is CASSHLVLVAGEYNEQFF. The CDR3 nucleotides read TGTGCCAGCAGCCACCTAGTTTTGGTAGCGGGGGAATACAATGAGCAGTTCTTC.